Only a few counts were recorded for the clone carrying this T cell receptor (beta chain). Its cognate antigen is unknown. The data were taken from a study of T cells in Graves' hyperthyroidism and ophthalmopathy. Study-level information: At the time of initial diagnosis and before any treatment, peripheral blood was collected. Study-wide findings and caveats: In the blood, most expanded thyroid clonotypes above 0.001 appeared as well.

The investigators amplified TCR beta CDR3 regions from RNA transcripts. During a first-round RT-PCR of the TCR CDR3, the HTBI primer set was used. TCRdb re-called the multiplex PCR reads with MiXCR, one entry per CDR3 protein. The sample lists roughly 280,000 distinct CDR3 sequences; roughly 22% were seen once. Each ophthalmopathy patient scored at least 3 on the Clinical Activity Score and at least 4 on NOSPECS grade, with duration under 3 months. The V end lost 5 bases, the J end lost 0 bases, and 13 bases lay between the germline ends. The length of the CDR3 is 15 residues. Germline loops: CDR1 MNHNS, CDR2 SASEGT.

This sequence joins TRBV6-1 and TRBJ1-1; tentative D call: TRBD1 (6 bases). This TCR was sampled from a man aged 30 to 45 with Graves' ophthalmopathy. Sequences were obtained from blood. This CDR3 is CASSSFRQVNTEAFF. CDR3 DNA sequence: TGTGCCAGCAGTTCCTTTAGACAGGTGAACACTGAAGCTTTCTTT.